This T cell receptor beta chain was recorded in a study of beta chain features in type 1 diabetes. Study details: Taken together, all samples contributed 95 million to 110 million examined sorted cells. Study-wide findings and caveats: The similarity of naive, central memory and Treg TCRB repertoires appeared greater among patients than among healthy donors. Significant though moderate, a shortening of TCRB CDR3s appeared in all four CD4+ subsets of Type 1 diabetes patients.

Every donor provided one heparinised blood draw, which averaged approximately 100 mL. Cell sorting via CD45RO/CCR7/CD25/CD127/CD95/CD27 was performed to obtain CD4+ naive, central memory, regulatory and stem cell-like memory cells. The CDR3 has 14 residues. V lost 2 bases, J lost 10 bases, and 18 bases lay in between. The germline V gene encodes CDR1 SGHRS and CDR2 YFSETQ. This clone has more than one count but fewer than ten. Antigen specificity is unknown. Expressed TCRB transcripts were sequenced because the isolated RNA had all been reverse transcribed beforehand. Method: immunoSEQ multiplex PCR; TCRdb's copy keeps in-frame clones and lacks some. The table includes roughly 730,000 clones, about an eighth detected once.

This sequence originates from a man between 18 and 29 years old with type 1 diabetes. The sequencing input was naive CD4+ T cells from blood. The chain uses TRBV5-1 and TRBJ1-2; TRBD1 might be the D (5 bases). The CDR3: CASSFQGSDIAYTF. The DNA for the CDR3 is TGCGCCAGCAGCTTTCAGGGTAGCGATATTGCCTACACCTTC.